The T cell receptor beta chain described here comes from a study of T cells in localized non-small cell lung cancer. Sequencing was performed with immunoSEQ multiplex PCR; in TCRdb, only in-frame clones are kept and a portion is missing. The sample lists some 54,000 clones; 80% were seen once. Study-level results: As only one tumor region underwent sequencing, heterogeneity remains possible.

This clone was observed a single time. Its antigen is not identified. CDR3 length: 12 residues. In germline, CDR1 is MDHEN, CDR2 SYDVKM. V lost 5 bases and J lost 1, with 5 bases in between. Sequenced here: PBMCs, sampled before any cancer treatment. The origin of this receptor is a woman between 40 and 69 years old with stage II lung adenocarcinoma. The gene calls are TRBV28 and TRBJ1-2; D not certain. For the CDR3, the DNA is TGTGCCAGCAGTCCCCTTAACTATGGCTACACCTTC. It translates to CASSPLNYGYTF.